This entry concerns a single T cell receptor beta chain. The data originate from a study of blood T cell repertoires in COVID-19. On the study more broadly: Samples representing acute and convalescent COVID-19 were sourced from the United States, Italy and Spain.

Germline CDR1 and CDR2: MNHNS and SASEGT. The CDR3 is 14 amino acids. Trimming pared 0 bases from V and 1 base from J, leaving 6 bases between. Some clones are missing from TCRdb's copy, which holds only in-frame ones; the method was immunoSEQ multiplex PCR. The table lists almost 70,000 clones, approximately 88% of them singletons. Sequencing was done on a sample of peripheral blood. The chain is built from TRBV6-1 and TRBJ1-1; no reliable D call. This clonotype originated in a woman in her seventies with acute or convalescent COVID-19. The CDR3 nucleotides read TGTGCCAGCAGTGAAGCTAGCAGGAACACTGAAGCTTTCTTT. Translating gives CASSEASRNTEAFF.